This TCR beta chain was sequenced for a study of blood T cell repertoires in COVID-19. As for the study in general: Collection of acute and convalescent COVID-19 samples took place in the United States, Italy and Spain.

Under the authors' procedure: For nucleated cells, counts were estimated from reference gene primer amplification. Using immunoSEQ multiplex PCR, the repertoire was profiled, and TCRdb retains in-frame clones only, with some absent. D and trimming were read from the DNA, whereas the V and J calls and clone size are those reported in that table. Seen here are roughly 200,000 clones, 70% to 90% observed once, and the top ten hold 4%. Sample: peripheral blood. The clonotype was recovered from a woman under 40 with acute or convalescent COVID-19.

The CDR3 is CASSLAAESYEQYF. The CDR3 DNA is TGCGCCAGCAGCTTGGCCGCGGAGTCCTACGAGCAGTACTTC. The chain has TRBV5-1 and TRBJ2-7; D is ambiguous. CDR1 SGHRS and CDR2 YFSETQ come from the germline V gene. The germline V and J ends were trimmed by 0 bases and 1 base, with 8 bases remaining between them. The CDR3 has 14 amino acids.